The 28 T cell receptor beta chains below come from one sample, sequenced in a study of T cells after yellow fever vaccination. TCRdb ran MiXCR on the 5' RACE reads and lists one entry per CDR3 protein. The top ten clones hold 15% to 20% of a sample with 310,000 or so distinct CDR3 sequences, roughly 7% of them seen once. Source: PBMCs, taken 35 to 50 days after the first yellow fever vaccination. The receptors stem from a man between 18 and 29 years old who received the YFV17D yellow fever vaccine.

The V and J genes are TRBV4-3 and TRBJ2-3; D not certain. CDR1 and CDR2 (germline): LGHNA, YSLEER. CDR3 length equals 14 residues. Trimming took off 3 bases at V and 4 bases at J, with 11 bases between the two ends. The CDR3 is CASSQDILADTQYF. CDR3 sequence (DNA): TGCGCCAGCAGCCAGGATATTCTCGCAGATACGCAGTATTTT.

The V and J genes are TRBV5-1 and TRBJ2-5; 7 bases fit TRBD2. V shed 0 bases and J 1 base; nucleotides not matched to a gene: 3. CDR1 and CDR2 (germline): SGHRS, YFSETQ. This CDR3 spans 15 amino acids. Written as DNA, the CDR3 is TGCGCCAGCAGCTTGGGGCTAGCGGCCCAAGAGACCCAGTACTTC. Translated, it gives CASSLGLAAQETQYF.

The chain combines TRBV7-2 with TRBJ2-2, with 8 positions matching TRBD2. V lost 5 bases, J lost 5 bases, and 4 bases stayed unmatched. Germline V gene sequence: CDR1 SGHTA, CDR2 FQGNSA. This CDR3 is 14 amino acids long. Written as DNA, the CDR3 is TGTGCCAGCAGCCAACGGGGGGGGACCGGGGAGCTGTTTTTT. As protein: CASSQRGGTGELFF.

This clonotype was seen more than once but under ten times. The chain uses TRBV5-4 and TRBJ2-1; D unresolved. V was shortened by 0 bases and J by 0 bases, with 7 bases between the two germline ends. Germline V CDR1 and CDR2: SGHNT, YYREEE (reference sequence). The length of the CDR3 is 15 residues. CDR3 protein: CASSLEASSYNEQFF. The DNA for the CDR3 is TGTGCCAGCAGCTTGGAAGCGAGCTCCTACAATGAGCAGTTCTTC.

V usage is TRBV29-1 and J usage is TRBJ1-2, with D maybe TRBD1 (5 bases). V dropped 4 bases and J dropped 5 bases, with 11 bases sitting between them. Germline V gene sequence: CDR1 SQVTM, CDR2 ANQGSEA. The CDR3 covers 12 residues. CDR3 in DNA: TGCAGCGTTGCGCGCGGGGGGTATGGCTACACCTTC. Protein product: CSVARGGYGYTF.

This chain uses TRBV6-1 with TRBJ2-7, with 12 bases fitting TRBD1. V dropped 6 bases and J dropped 7; count of bases not matched to a gene: 7. The CDR3 totals 14 residues. Per the germline V gene, CDR1 is MNHNS and CDR2 is SASEGT. CDR3 in DNA: TGTGCCAGCAGGCCGGGACAGGGGGCCTGGGAGCAGTACGTC. This encodes CASRPGQGAWEQYV.

V usage is TRBV5-6 and J usage is TRBJ2-7, with D possibly being TRBD1 (6 bases). The CDR3 runs 13 residues. The germline gives CDR1 SGHDT, CDR2 YYEEEE. Deletions cut 8 bases from V and 7 bases from J, with 19 bases between. The CDR3 DNA is TGTGCCAGGAGCCCGGGGCTAGGGGGAGAGCAGTACTTC. This codes for CARSPGLGGEQYF.

This chain links TRBV7-9 with TRBJ1-1, with a possible D match to TRBD1 (6 bases). Germline CDR1 SEHNR, CDR2 FQNEAQ (reference sequence). The CDR3 consists of 14 residues. V was clipped by 4 bases and J by 1 base, with 10 bases between them. The CDR3 reads CASSWETGNTEAFF. CDR3 nucleotides: TGTGCCAGCAGCTGGGAGACAGGGAACACTGAAGCTTTCTTT.

This clonotype was counted a few times. J is TRBJ2-3 and V is TRBV5-1; 8 bases are a match to TRBD2. The junction had 11 bases not matched to a gene; V was cut back by 10 bases and J by 4 bases. CDR1 SGHRS and CDR2 YFSETQ come from the germline V gene. The CDR3 is made up of 14 amino acids. The DNA of the CDR3 is TGCGCCTACCGAGGGAGCGGGGGCTCAGATACGCAGTATTTT. Protein product: CAYRGSGGSDTQYF.

The sample holds a few counts of this clonotype. The chain links TRBV20-1 to TRBJ1-5, with D tentatively TRBD1 (5 bases). The V end lost 6 bases, the J end lost 6 bases, and 12 bases lay between the germline ends. Germline CDR1 is DFQATT and CDR2 is SNEGSKA (reference sequence). The CDR3 covers 12 residues. The CDR3 sequence: CSASPGGQPQHF. The CDR3 region has the DNA TGCAGTGCCTCTCCGGGGGGTCAGCCCCAGCATTTT.

This clonotype was observed a handful of times. This chain uses TRBV20-1 with TRBJ2-5; D is unresolved. The V gene's germline CDR1 is DFQATT and CDR2 SNEGSKA (reference sequence). The CDR3 sequence is 15 residues long. The germline V and J ends were trimmed by 0 bases and 1 base, with 12 bases remaining between them. This CDR3 reads CSARDTGRTQETQYF. For the CDR3, the DNA is TGCAGTGCTAGAGATACCGGCAGAACCCAAGAGACCCAGTACTTC.

The V gene is TRBV20-1, the J gene TRBJ2-2; D unclear. The V end lost 3 bases, the J end lost 4 bases, and 12 bases lay between the germline ends. Germline-derived CDR1 and CDR2 are DFQATT and SNEGSKA (reference sequence). This CDR3 has 14 residues. CDR3 protein: CSASLRSSTGELFF. The CDR3 DNA follows: TGCAGTGCTAGCCTCAGATCCAGCACCGGGGAGCTGTTTTTT.

This clonotype has only a few counts. The rearrangement links TRBV6-2 or TRBV6-3 to TRBJ2-1, with 9 bases lining up with TRBD2. V shed 0 bases and J 5 bases; nucleotides not matched to a gene: 8. CDR1 is MNHEY and CDR2 is SVGEGT in the germline V gene. The CDR3 is 17 residues long. As DNA, the CDR3 is TGTGCCAGCAGTTACTCTTCGCGGGGGGGACCGAACAATGAGCAGTTCTTC. It is translated as CASSYSSRGGPNNEQFF.

This clonotype was observed at least ten times. The chain carries TRBV9 and TRBJ1-6; maybe TRBD1 (5 bases). In germline, CDR1 is SGDLS, CDR2 YYNGEE. The length of the CDR3 is 14 residues. Trimming removed 1 base from V and 9 bases from J, with 11 bases in between. CDR3 sequence: CASSVQDGGSPLHF. CDR3 coding DNA: TGTGCCAGCAGCGTACAAGACGGGGGTTCACCCCTCCACTTT. The complete variable domain, with remaining parts taken from reference TRBV9 and TRBJ1-6, reads DSGVTQTPKHLITATGQRVTLRCSPRSGDLSVYWYQQSLDQGLQFLIQYYNGEERAKGNILERFSAQQFPDLHSELNLSSLELGDSALYFCASSVQDGGSPLHFGNGTRLTVT.

In this sample, this clonotype turned up a few times. This chain connects TRBV6-1 to TRBJ1-6; TRBD1 might be the D (6 bases). Germline CDR1 is MNHNS and CDR2 is SASEGT. CDR3 length: 13 amino acids. With 6 bases removed from V and 12 bases from J, the gap between germline ends came to 15 bases. The CDR3 loop reads CASRVQGDGPLHF. The CDR3 DNA sequence: TGTGCCAGCAGAGTACAGGGTGACGGACCCCTCCACTTT.

CDR3 loop: CASSSRVTGGTEAFF. The CDR3 DNA follows: TGTGCCAGCAGTTCCCGGGTGACAGGGGGCACTGAAGCTTTCTTT. The chain links TRBV6-5 to TRBJ1-1; 9 bases are a match to TRBD1. V was clipped by 4 bases and J by 4 bases; unmatched bases: 7. Germline CDR1 MNHEY, CDR2 SVGAGI. This CDR3 comprises 15 residues.

The chain has TRBV6-1 and TRBJ1-1; possible D gene TRBD1, 6 bases. The CDR3 has 13 amino acids. Germline-derived CDR1 and CDR2 are MNHNS and SASEGT. Trimming shortened V by 11 bases and J by 1 base, and 14 bases separated the two germline ends. The DNA of the CDR3 is TGTGCCGGTCGGGGGGGGGCGAACACTGAAGCTTTCTTT. Its translation: CAGRGGANTEAFF.

Only a few counts were recorded for this clonotype. V and J are TRBV28 and TRBJ1-2; 7 bases map to TRBD1. The V gene end was trimmed by 6 bases and the J gene end by 1 base; junction bases not matched to a gene: 11. The V gene's germline CDR1 is MDHEN and CDR2 SYDVKM. The CDR3 has 16 residues. The CDR3 protein is CASRTMGGGVNYGYTF. The CDR3 DNA reads TGTGCCAGCAGAACTATGGGAGGGGGCGTTAACTATGGCTACACCTTC.

This clonotype was counted between two and nine times. The junction does not match germline at one end; this may be a read error. The chain has TRBV13 and TRBJ1-1, with D unclear. Germline CDR1 PRHDT, CDR2 FYEKMQ (reference sequence). CDR3 length: 14 amino acids. The CDR3: CASSQYSRETEAFF. The CDR3, as DNA: TGTGCAAGCAGCCAATACTCAAGGGAGACTGAAGCTTTCTTT.

This clonotype has at least ten counts. The genes are TRBV27 and TRBJ2-5, with a weak D call TRBD2 (6 bases). Trimming pared 4 bases from V and 9 bases from J, leaving 18 bases between. Germline CDR1 MNHEY, CDR2 SMNVEV (reference sequence). CDR3 length: 14 amino acids. The CDR3 here is CASSWGPGVGAQYF. The CDR3 DNA sequence: TGTGCCAGCAGTTGGGGTCCGGGGGTGGGGGCCCAGTACTTC.

This clonotype has only a few counts. J is TRBJ2-5 and V is TRBV5-6; 8 positions agree with TRBD1. Germline V lookup: CDR1 SGHDT, CDR2 YYEEEE. CDR3 length: 20 amino acids. The V gene end was trimmed by 5 bases and the J gene end by 0 bases; junction bases not matched to a gene: 21. The chain's CDR3 is CASSLFFAPWDRRYQETQYF. CDR3 DNA sequence: TGTGCCAGCAGTCTCTTCTTTGCCCCCTGGGACAGGAGATACCAAGAGACCCAGTACTTC.

The chain employs TRBV29-1 and TRBJ2-1; D is undetermined. Germline values: CDR1 SQVTM, CDR2 ANQGSEA. The CDR3 runs to 12 residues. Trimming cost V 6 bases and J 2 bases, with 8 bases left between them. CDR3 DNA sequence: TGCAGCGTCGCCTCAGCCTACAATGAGCAGTTCTTC. It encodes CSVASAYNEQFF.

This clonotype has a handful of counts. The chain's CDR3 is CASSEQGAYTEAFF. CDR3 DNA sequence: TGTGCCAGCAGCGAACAGGGGGCATACACTGAAGCTTTCTTT. The gene calls are TRBV7-2 and TRBJ1-1; 9 nucleotides agree with TRBD1. Germline V gives CDR1 SGHTA, CDR2 FQGNSA. CDR3 size: 14 residues. V was clipped by 5 bases and J by 3 bases; unmatched bases: 4. The whole variable domain, filled in from reference TRBV7-2 and TRBJ1-1, reads GAGVSQSPSNKVTEKGKDVELRCDPISGHTALYWYRQSLGQGLEFLIYFQGNSAPDKSGLPSDRFSAERTGGSVSTLTIQRTQQEDSAVYLCASSEQGAYTEAFFGQGTRLTVV.

This clonotype showed up many times. DNA for the CDR3: TGTGCCACCAGCAGAGAGCCTAGCGGGGGAGTCGGAGAGACCCAGTACTTC. This translates into CATSREPSGGVGETQYF. The chain recombines TRBV15 with TRBJ2-5; TRBD2 matches at 10 bases. Germline CDR1 is LNHNV and CDR2 is YYDKDF (reference sequence). J lost 4 bases, V lost 0 bases, and 8 bases had no gene match. CDR3 length: 17 amino acids. The full variable domain, its missing parts supplied by reference TRBV15 and TRBJ2-5, is DAMVIQNPRYQVTQFGKPVTLSCSQTLNHNVMYWYQQKSSQAPKLLFHYYDKDFNNEADTPDNFQSRRPNTSFCFLDIRSPGLGDTAMYLCATSREPSGGVGETQYFGPGTRLLVL.

This clonotype has ten or more counts. The rearrangement joins TRBV7-3 to TRBJ2-2; D not certain. V lost 4 bases, J lost 2 bases, and 2 bases lay in between. The CDR3 covers 12 residues. Per germline, CDR1 SGHTA and CDR2 FQGTGA. The CDR3 sequence: CASSSNTGELFF. DNA for the CDR3: TGTGCCAGCAGCTCTAACACCGGGGAGCTGTTTTTT.

In its sample, this clonotype was seen a few times. The chain couples TRBV6-2 or TRBV6-3 to TRBJ2-7, with 7 bases lining up with TRBD1. The CDR3 spans 14 residues. Germline V gene lookup returns CDR1 MNHEY and CDR2 SVGEGT. Unmatched junction bases numbered 6, after V lost 4 bases and J lost 3 bases. The CDR3 spells CASSLQGKVYEQYV. CDR3 DNA: TGTGCCAGCAGTTTACAGGGGAAAGTCTACGAGCAGTACGTC.

This rearrangement joins TRBV5-1 to TRBJ1-1; D gene ambiguous. With 7 bases removed from V and 0 bases from J, the gap between germline ends came to 13 bases. From germline, CDR1 is SGHRS and CDR2 YFSETQ. This CDR3 spans 14 amino acids. The CDR3 DNA follows: TGCGCCAGCCAGGAGGGCCGGCTGAACACTGAAGCTTTCTTT. Amino acid sequence: CASQEGRLNTEAFF.

The V call is TRBV29-1, the J call TRBJ1-2; no reliable D call. Trimming took 4 bases from V and 2 from J, leaving 11 bases between them. The CDR3 is 13 amino acids. The germline V gene has CDR1 SQVTM and CDR2 ANQGSEA. CDR3 residues: CSVGQTANYGYTF. In nucleotides, the CDR3 is TGCAGCGTTGGGCAAACGGCAAACTATGGCTACACCTTC.